Listed below are T cell receptor beta chains from one sample, sequenced in a study of T cells in Graves' hyperthyroidism and ophthalmopathy. TCRdb fed the multiplex PCR reads into MiXCR, producing one record per CDR3 protein. Among some 250,000 distinct CDR3 sequences listed, about 16% were seen once. The sequenced material came from blood. These receptors were taken from a woman aged 45-59 years with Graves' hyperthyroidism that later progressed to Graves' ophthalmopathy. CDR3s include the opening cysteine and the closing phenylalanine or tryptophan. D genes are given only for firm matches. Clone sizes are given selectively: once, few, many, or a class where the clone is expanded.

v_gene: TRBV6-1
abundance: .
j_gene: TRBJ2-1
d_gene: TRBD2
CDR3nt: TGTGCCAGCAGCCGGACTAGCGGGAGGGTGTCCCACAATGAGCAGTTCTTC
CDR3aa: CASSRTSGRVSHNEQFF

v_gene: TRBV5-1
abundance: .
j_gene: TRBJ1-3
d_gene: .
CDR3nt: TGCGCCAGCAGCGTGGTGGGACGGAACTCTGGAAACACCATATATTTT
CDR3aa: CASSVVGRNSGNTIYF

v_gene: TRBV6-1
abundance: many
j_gene: TRBJ2-7
d_gene: .
CDR3nt: TGTGCCAGCAGTGCGAGCGGTAGAACGGGAGAGCAGTACTTC
CDR3aa: CASSASGRTGEQYF

v_gene: TRBV5-1
abundance: few
j_gene: TRBJ1-2
d_gene: .
CDR3nt: TGCGCCAGCAGCGCGTCAGGGGAGTATGGCTACACCTTC
CDR3aa: CASSASGEYGYTF

v_gene: TRBV15
abundance: many
j_gene: TRBJ2-7
d_gene: TRBD2
CDR3nt: TGTGCCACCAGCCCCCGGGGACTAGCGGTTAACTACGAGCAGTACTTC
CDR3aa: CATSPRGLAVNYEQYF

v_gene: TRBV20-1
abundance: many
j_gene: TRBJ2-3
d_gene: .
CDR3nt: TGCAGTGCTAGGGGGGGGCGCACAGATACGCAGTATTTT
CDR3aa: CSARGGRTDTQYF

v_gene: TRBV13
abundance: .
j_gene: TRBJ1-5
d_gene: .
CDR3nt: TGTGCCAGCAGCAAAAATAATCAGCCCCAGCATTTT
CDR3aa: CASSKNNQPQHF

v_gene: TRBV28
abundance: many
j_gene: TRBJ2-1
d_gene: TRBD2
CDR3nt: TGTGCCAGCAGTCCCGGGACTAGCGGGAGTATCAAGCAGTTCTTC
CDR3aa: CASSPGTSGSIKQFF

v_gene: TRBV2
abundance: many
j_gene: TRBJ1-4
d_gene: .
CDR3nt: TGTGCCAGCAGACCCTACAGGGCAACTAATGAAAAACTGTTTTTT
CDR3aa: CASRPYRATNEKLFF

v_gene: TRBV2
abundance: .
j_gene: TRBJ1-1
d_gene: .
CDR3nt: TGTGCCAGCAGATTATCTGCGAACACTGAAGCTTCCTTT
CDR3aa: CASRLSANTEASF

v_gene: TRBV7-6
abundance: many
j_gene: TRBJ1-6
d_gene: TRBD1
CDR3nt: TGTGCCAGCAGCTTAGGGGAGACAGGGTATTCACCCCTCCACTTT
CDR3aa: CASSLGETGYSPLHF

v_gene: TRBV2
abundance: many
j_gene: TRBJ1-1
d_gene: .
CDR3nt: TGTGCCAGCACGTCGTGGGGCTCGGTGAACACTGAAGCTTTCTTT
CDR3aa: CASTSWGSVNTEAFF

v_gene: TRBV20-1
abundance: .
j_gene: TRBJ1-5
d_gene: TRBD1
CDR3nt: TGCAGTGCTAGAGATCCGGGACAGTCCCAGCATTTT
CDR3aa: CSARDPGQSQHF

v_gene: TRBV20-1
abundance: many
j_gene: TRBJ2-1
d_gene: .
CDR3nt: TGCAGTGCTATAGATCTACACAATGAGCAGTTCTTC
CDR3aa: CSAIDLHNEQFF

v_gene: TRBV20-1
abundance: many
j_gene: TRBJ1-1
d_gene: TRBD1
CDR3nt: TGCAGTGCGGGACAGGGGGGCACTGAAGCTTTCTTT
CDR3aa: CSAGQGGTEAFF

v_gene: TRBV20-1
abundance: once
j_gene: TRBJ2-6
d_gene: TRBD2
CDR3nt: TGCAGTGCTAGAGATCTACTAGCGGGGGGGACTAGATCTGGGGCCAACGTCCTGACTTTC
CDR3aa: CSARDLLAGGTRSGANVLTF

v_gene: TRBV6-2/TRBV6-3
abundance: many
j_gene: TRBJ2-3
d_gene: .
CDR3nt: TGTGCCAGCAGACCAACAGAATTCACAGATACGCAGTATTTT
CDR3aa: CASRPTEFTDTQYF

v_gene: TRBV25-1
abundance: many
j_gene: TRBJ1-5
d_gene: .
CDR3nt: TGTGCCAGCAGTGAATTAGGGACCTCTCAGCCCCAGCATTTT
CDR3aa: CASSELGTSQPQHF

v_gene: TRBV18
abundance: many
j_gene: TRBJ1-1
d_gene: TRBD1
CDR3nt: TGTGCCAGCTCCCCAGTCACAGGGGGGGGGAACACTGAAGCTTTCTTT
CDR3aa: CASSPVTGGGNTEAFF

v_gene: TRBV19
abundance: .
j_gene: TRBJ1-1
d_gene: .
CDR3nt: TGTGCCAGTAAAGGGTTGACTGAAGCTTTCTTT
CDR3aa: CASKGLTEAFF

v_gene: TRBV5-6
abundance: many
j_gene: TRBJ2-7
d_gene: TRBD2
CDR3nt: TGTGCCAGCAGCTTTCTAGCGGGAGACTACGAGCAGTACTTC
CDR3aa: CASSFLAGDYEQYF

v_gene: TRBV6-1
abundance: few
j_gene: TRBJ2-6
d_gene: .
CDR3nt: TGTGCCAGCAGCCCAAGGGGGATCGGGTTGACCTCTGGGGCCAACGTCCTGACTTTC
CDR3aa: CASSPRGIGLTSGANVLTF

v_gene: TRBV3-1
abundance: many
j_gene: TRBJ2-5
d_gene: .
CDR3nt: TGTGCCAGCAGCCAAGCGGGAGAGTGGAAGGAGACCCAGTACTTC
CDR3aa: CASSQAGEWKETQYF

v_gene: TRBV20-1
abundance: .
j_gene: TRBJ2-1
d_gene: TRBD2
CDR3nt: TGCAGTGCTAGAGAGACTAGCGGGAGGGCCGATAATGAGCAGTTCTTC
CDR3aa: CSARETSGRADNEQFF

v_gene: TRBV20-1
abundance: many
j_gene: TRBJ2-7
d_gene: .
CDR3nt: TGCAGTGCTTTCAATTACGAGCAGTACTTC
CDR3aa: CSAFNYEQYF

v_gene: TRBV4-1
abundance: few
j_gene: TRBJ1-2
d_gene: TRBD1
CDR3nt: TGCGCCAGCAGCCAAGGACAGGGGAGGGATGGCTACACCTTC
CDR3aa: CASSQGQGRDGYTF

v_gene: TRBV28
abundance: many
j_gene: TRBJ2-7
d_gene: .
CDR3nt: TGTGCCAGCTACTCACGGCACGAGCAGTACTTC
CDR3aa: CASYSRHEQYF

v_gene: TRBV3-1
abundance: .
j_gene: TRBJ2-3
d_gene: TRBD2
CDR3nt: TGTGCCAGCAGCCAAGAGGTGGGAGGGCCGGGGAATACGCAGTATTTT
CDR3aa: CASSQEVGGPGNTQYF

v_gene: TRBV3-1
abundance: .
j_gene: TRBJ2-2
d_gene: .
CDR3nt: TGTGCCAGCAGCCAAGATTCCGGGGAGCTGTTTTTT
CDR3aa: CASSQDSGELFF

v_gene: TRBV9
abundance: few
j_gene: TRBJ1-5
d_gene: .
CDR3nt: TGTGCCAGCAGCGTAGGAGGGGTAGGCAATCAGCCCCAGCATTTT
CDR3aa: CASSVGGVGNQPQHF

v_gene: TRBV19
abundance: few
j_gene: TRBJ1-1
d_gene: .
CDR3nt: TGTGCCAGTAGTATAGTTGGACAGAGGAACACTGAAGCTTTCTTT
CDR3aa: CASSIVGQRNTEAFF

v_gene: TRBV20-1
abundance: many
j_gene: TRBJ2-1
d_gene: TRBD1
CDR3nt: TGCAGTGCTAGTCCTAATAACAGGGGGCGGTTGGACAATGAGCAGTTCTTC
CDR3aa: CSASPNNRGRLDNEQFF